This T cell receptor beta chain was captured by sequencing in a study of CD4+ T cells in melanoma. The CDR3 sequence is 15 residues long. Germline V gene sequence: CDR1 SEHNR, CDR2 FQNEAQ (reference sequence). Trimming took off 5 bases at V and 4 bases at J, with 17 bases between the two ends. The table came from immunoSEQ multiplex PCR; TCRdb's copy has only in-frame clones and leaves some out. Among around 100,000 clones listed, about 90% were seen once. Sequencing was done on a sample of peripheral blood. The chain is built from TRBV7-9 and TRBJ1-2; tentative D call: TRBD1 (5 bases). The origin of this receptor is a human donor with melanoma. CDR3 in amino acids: CASSPSFQGPYGYTF. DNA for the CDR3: TGTGCCAGCAGCCCTAGCTTTCAGGGACCCTATGGCTACACCTTC.